This is a list of T cell receptor beta chains from one sample in a study of blood T cell repertoires in COVID-19. Generated by immunoSEQ multiplex PCR, the TCRdb table keeps only in-frame clones and is missing some. The table lists more than 85,000 clones, approximately 87% of them singletons. The sequenced sample was peripheral blood. Source of these receptors: a woman aged 55 to 70 with acute or convalescent COVID-19. CDR3s include the opening cysteine and the closing phenylalanine or tryptophan. The D gene is left open where the match is weak. A clone size is listed for some rows: how often the clone was seen (once, few, many), or a class if it is expanded.

j_call	clone_size	v_call	d_call	cdr3_nt	cdr3_aa
TRBJ1-1	.	TRBV2	.	TGTGCCAGCAGTGGAGAGGAGAGTTACACTGAAGCTTTCTTT	CASSGEESYTEAFF
TRBJ2-3	.	TRBV19	TRBD2	TGTGCCAGTAGTTCGTCTTGGGGTCTTAGCGGGAAGACAGATACGCAGTATTTT	CASSSSWGLSGKTDTQYF
TRBJ1-4	.	TRBV18	.	TGTGCCAGCTCACCCCGATGGGGGGGAGGGCTGAATGAAAAACTGTTTTTT	CASSPRWGGGLNEKLFF
TRBJ2-1	.	TRBV14	TRBD2	TGTGCCAGCAGCCACCTCGGGACTAGCGGGGGGGTTGAGCAGTTCTTC	CASSHLGTSGGVEQFF
TRBJ1-2	once	TRBV18	TRBD1	TGTGCCAGCTCACTTAACAGGGGAGAAGGCTACACCTTC	CASSLNRGEGYTF
TRBJ2-7	.	TRBV4-1	.	TGCGCCAGCAGCCAAGTCCCCTCAAACACCTACGAGCAGTACTTC	CASSQVPSNTYEQYF
TRBJ1-2	.	TRBV7-2	TRBD1	TGTGCCAGCAGCCCGGGACAGGGCAACTATGGCTACACCTTC	CASSPGQGNYGYTF
TRBJ1-2	few	TRBV19	.	TGTGCCAGTAGTATGATGGACACAGGGCTCGGGATCTATGGCTACACCTTC	CASSMMDTGLGIYGYTF
TRBJ2-7	.	TRBV5-1	TRBD1	TGCGCCAGCAGCCTCCGGACAGGGGGGACAGGCGAGCAGTACTTC	CASSLRTGGTGEQYF
TRBJ1-6	.	TRBV7-8	TRBD1	TGTGCCAGCAGCTCGATTTCAGGGGGCGCATCCTATAATTCACCCCTCCACTTT	CASSSISGGASYNSPLHF
TRBJ1-2	.	TRBV12-3/TRBV12-4	TRBD1	TGTGCCAGCAGTCGGGACAGGAATTATGGCTACACCTTC	CASSRDRNYGYTF
TRBJ2-7	.	TRBV27	TRBD2	TGTGCCAGCAGTCCAAGACTAGCCACCTACGAGCAGTACTTC	CASSPRLATYEQYF
TRBJ2-3	.	TRBV7-8	TRBD2	TGTGCCAGCAGCCTCAGGACTAGCGGGAGCGCAGATACGCAGTATTTT	CASSLRTSGSADTQYF
TRBJ2-5	.	TRBV5-1	TRBD1	TGCGCCAGCAGCTTAGGGACAGAAAGAGAGACCCAGTACTTC	CASSLGTERETQYF
TRBJ2-1	.	TRBV28	.	TGTGCCAGCACCTTCGACAGGAACAATGAGCAGTTCTTC	CASTFDRNNEQFF
TRBJ1-1	.	TRBV15	.	TGTGCCACCAGCGAGCTTGTAGCCACCCCGGAAGCTTTCTTT	CATSELVATPEAFF
TRBJ2-7	once	TRBV6-6	TRBD1	TGTGCCAGCAGTCAGGGACAGGACCTCTTGGAGCAGTACTTC	CASSQGQDLLEQYF